The clone carrying this TCR beta chain showed up just a few times. These data belong to a study of radiation and T cells in renal cell carcinoma. The time point is: blood 4 weeks post-SBRT, at nephrectomy. Treatment meaning: 15 Gy SBRT to primary tumor, nephrectomy 4 weeks later. TCRdb keeps only in-frame clones here, not all; method: immunoSEQ multiplex PCR. The sample includes about 34,000 clones, 81% of them seen just once. Per germline, CDR1 MNHEY and CDR2 SMNVEV (reference sequence). The germline V and J ends were trimmed by 6 bases and 6 bases, with 14 bases remaining between them. The CDR3 spans 14 residues.

The chain employs TRBV27 and TRBJ2-2; D may be TRBD1 (6 bases). The receptor's source is a man aged 55 to 70 with renal cell carcinoma. Sequences were derived from blood, sampled from a patient whose treatment included radiotherapy and nephrectomy. CDR3 sequence (DNA): TGTGCCAGCAGACTAGGGACAAACGCCGGGGAGCTGTTTTTT. It specifies CASRLGTNAGELFF.